Presented here are 3 T cell receptor beta chains from one specimen sequenced in a study of T cell responses to AZD1222 COVID-19 vaccine. Measured with immunoSEQ multiplex PCR; TCRdb has only the in-frame clones, and not every one. The sample lists 58,000 or so clones, around 88% seen once, with about 7% in the top ten. Sample: peripheral blood, taken 28 days after the second AZD1222 dose. Source of these receptors: an adult who received the AZD1222 COVID-19 vaccine.

This clone was observed a single time. The chain employs TRBV5-1 and TRBJ2-1; possibly TRBD2 for D (6 bases). The CDR3 extends over 16 amino acids. Trimming shortened V by 6 bases and J by 2 bases, and 18 bases separated the two germline ends. In germline, CDR1 is SGHRS, CDR2 YFSETQ. The CDR3 reads CASTLGGDWTYNEQFF. The CDR3 DNA is TGCGCCAGCACTCTCGGCGGGGACTGGACCTACAATGAGCAGTTCTTC.

V gene TRBV7-2 combines with J gene TRBJ1-2; possibly TRBD1 for D (5 bases). Trimming stripped 6 bases from V and 0 bases from J, with 14 bases between. This CDR3 region has 15 residues. Per germline, CDR1 SGHTA and CDR2 FQGNSA. CDR3 region: CASSSRVGANYGYTF. Written as DNA, the CDR3 is TGTGCCAGCAGTTCCCGGGTGGGGGCTAACTATGGCTACACCTTC.

The CDR3 here is CAIRAAQLAGGPDEQFF. CDR3 nucleotide sequence: TGTGCCATCAGGGCAGCTCAACTAGCGGGAGGGCCCGATGAGCAGTTCTTC. The J gene is TRBJ2-1, the V gene TRBV10-3; 13 bases fit TRBD2. The CDR3 length is 17 residues. The V segment lost 6 bases and the J segment 8 bases; nucleotides outside the gene matches: 13. Germline CDR1 ENHRY, CDR2 SYGVKD.